This T cell receptor beta chain was found in a study of response to subunit inactivated influenza vaccine. General observations from the study: Authors suggested each seasonal influenza vaccination recruits few new T cells.

MiXCR, run by TCRdb on the RT-PCR reads, gives a single entry per CDR3 protein. The table has 150,000 to 200,000 distinct CDR3 sequences, 9.5% to 13% seen once. The CDR3 length is 13 residues. Per germline, CDR1 KGHDR and CDR2 SFDVKD. V shed 5 bases and J shed 2 bases, with 7 bases lying between them. This clonotype was found many times. Its antigen is as yet unknown. The chain uses TRBV24-1 and TRBJ2-3; D unresolved. The receptor's source is a man in his forties or fifties who received an inactivated influenza vaccine. This sample comprised non-naive T cells sorted from PBMCs, obtained roughly 46 days after vaccination. The CDR3 bases are TGTGCCACCAGTGTCGGAGCCACAGATACGCAGTATTTT. Its translation is CATSVGATDTQYF.